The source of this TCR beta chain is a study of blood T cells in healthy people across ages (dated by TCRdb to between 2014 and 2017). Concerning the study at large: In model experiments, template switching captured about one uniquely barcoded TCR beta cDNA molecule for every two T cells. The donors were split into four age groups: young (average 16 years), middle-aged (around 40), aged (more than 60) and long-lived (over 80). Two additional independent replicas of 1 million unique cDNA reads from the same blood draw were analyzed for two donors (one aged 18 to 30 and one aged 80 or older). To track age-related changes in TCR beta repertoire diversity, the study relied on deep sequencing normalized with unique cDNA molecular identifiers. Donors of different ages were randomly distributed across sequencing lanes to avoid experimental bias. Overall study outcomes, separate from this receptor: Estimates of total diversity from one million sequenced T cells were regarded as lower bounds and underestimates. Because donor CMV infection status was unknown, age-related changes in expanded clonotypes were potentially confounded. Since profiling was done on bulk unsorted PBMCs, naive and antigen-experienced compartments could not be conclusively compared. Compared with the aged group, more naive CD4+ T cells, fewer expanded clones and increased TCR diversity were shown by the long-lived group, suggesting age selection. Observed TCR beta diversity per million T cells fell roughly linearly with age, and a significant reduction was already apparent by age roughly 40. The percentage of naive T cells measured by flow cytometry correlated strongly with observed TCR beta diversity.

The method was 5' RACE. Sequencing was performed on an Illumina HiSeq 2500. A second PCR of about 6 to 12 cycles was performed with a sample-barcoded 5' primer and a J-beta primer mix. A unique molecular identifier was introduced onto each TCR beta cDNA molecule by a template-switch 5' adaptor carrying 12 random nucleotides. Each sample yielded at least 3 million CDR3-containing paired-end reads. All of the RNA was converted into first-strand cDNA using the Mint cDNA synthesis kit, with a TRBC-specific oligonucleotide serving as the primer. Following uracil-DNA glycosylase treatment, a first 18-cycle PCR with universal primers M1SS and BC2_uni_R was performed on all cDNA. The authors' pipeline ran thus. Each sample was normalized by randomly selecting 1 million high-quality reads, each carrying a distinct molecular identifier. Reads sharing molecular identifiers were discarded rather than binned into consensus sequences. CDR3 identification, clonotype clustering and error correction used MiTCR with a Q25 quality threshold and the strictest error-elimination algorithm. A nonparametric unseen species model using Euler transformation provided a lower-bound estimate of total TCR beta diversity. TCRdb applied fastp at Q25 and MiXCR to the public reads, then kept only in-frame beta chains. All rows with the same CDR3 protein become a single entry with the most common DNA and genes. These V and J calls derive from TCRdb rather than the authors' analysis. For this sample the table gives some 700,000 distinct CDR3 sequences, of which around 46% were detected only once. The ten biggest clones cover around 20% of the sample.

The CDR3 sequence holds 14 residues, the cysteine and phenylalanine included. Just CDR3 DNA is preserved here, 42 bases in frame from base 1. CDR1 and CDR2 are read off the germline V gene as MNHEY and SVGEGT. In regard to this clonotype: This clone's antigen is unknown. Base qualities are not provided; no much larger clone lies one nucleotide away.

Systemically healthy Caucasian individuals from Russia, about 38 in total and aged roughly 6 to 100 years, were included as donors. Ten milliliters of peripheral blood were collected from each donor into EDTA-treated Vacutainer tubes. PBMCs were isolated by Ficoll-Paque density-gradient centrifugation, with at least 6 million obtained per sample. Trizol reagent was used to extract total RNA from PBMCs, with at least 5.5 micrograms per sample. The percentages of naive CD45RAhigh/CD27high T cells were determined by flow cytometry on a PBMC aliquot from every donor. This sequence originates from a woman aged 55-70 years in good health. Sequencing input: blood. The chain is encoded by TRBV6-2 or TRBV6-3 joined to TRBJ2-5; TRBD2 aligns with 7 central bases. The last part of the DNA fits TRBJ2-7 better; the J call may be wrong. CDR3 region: CASSYGGEFNEQYF. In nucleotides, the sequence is TGTGCCAGCAGTTACGGGGGGGAGTTCAACGAGCAGTACTTC.